This T cell receptor beta chain was sequenced for a study of shared clonotypes between healthy human individuals (dated by TCRdb to 2020 to 2021). At the level of the whole study: Two women and a few men aged 18 to 49 years were included in the cohort. Per donor, three plates each were used for CD4 naive and CD4 memory, two for CD8 naive, and one for CD8 memory. Between about 0.85 and 9.5 billion PBMCs per donor were obtained by leukapheresis. To estimate repertoire size and how much clonotype sharing occurs between individuals, the study deeply sequenced the blood TCR repertoires of several healthy adults. Different laboratories and diverse techniques were used to prepare libraries and sequence TCR repertoires, to increase sequencing depth and limit assay-specific biases. Summary of the overall study and its limitations: Sharing across a few donors was observed for 5% to 6.5% of naive CD4, over 3% of naive CD8, over 2% of memory CD4, and 0.4% of memory CD8 clonotypes. Estimated clonotype richness was generally larger for naive than for memory subsets. Because the study included a small number of donors, the genetic and exposure-history diversity represented was limited. Based on pairwise subsampling, the degree of clonotype sharing among donors was expected to be affected by sequencing depth. Clonotypes shared by all four sorted-subset donors showed higher generation probabilities than non-shared clonotypes. Sampling was restricted to blood, and TCR repertoires in tissue are likely to differ from TCR repertoires in blood. Incomplete sequencing was indicated by rarefaction of sorted-subset datasets, despite the large sequencing depth.

The CDR3 sequence holds 12 residues, the cysteine and phenylalanine included. Just CDR3 DNA is preserved here, 36 bases in frame from base 1. CDR1 is given as MNHNY and CDR2 as SVGAGI, both from the germline V gene (reference sequence). Relative to germline, V is missing 7 bases and J is missing 8 bases, with 5 bases of the junction outside any gene match. For the CD8 naive samples, CD45RO-negative cells were positively selected for CCR7, yielding a CD45RA+CCR7+ population from which TemRA cells were excluded. Healthy HIV-negative adults with no recently reported acute infections or vaccinations were included as donors. Every donor was a Caucasian adult residing in Nashville, Tennessee, USA. Blood was obtained by leukapheresis, after which PBMCs were separated by Ficoll-Histopaque density gradient centrifugation and cryopreserved in liquid nitrogen vapor phase. Analytical flow cytometry was used to check the purity and quantity of every magnetically sorted T cell population. Each sorted fraction had its genomic DNA isolated and then quantified by UV absorbance on a Nanodrop 2000c.

Using the deep immunoSEQ assay, TCR CDR3 regions were amplified from genomic DNA by multiplex PCR. Extracted genomic DNA from each cell subset was distributed evenly across all wells of several immunoSEQ 96-well plates, and each plate was treated as a replicate. For sorted subsets, each replicate PCR was loaded with around 200 ng genomic DNA, equivalent to 25,000 to 35,000 T cell genomes. The purified libraries were quantified using a Qubit 3.0 fluorometer, sized with a Bioanalyzer 2100, and then quantified again using the KAPA Library Quantification kit. Each immunoSEQ 96-well plate was sequenced on its own single-read 150-cycle Illumina NextSeq 550 flow cell. The paper's data handling went like this. Because the immunoSEQ output held only junctional sequences and lacked quality scores, the filtering could not match the filtering applied to full-length reads. To assign V/J genes and CDR3, sequences were annotated using PyIR, a Python wrapper for IgBLAST v1.9, with IMGT germline references. Reads with weak V/J assignments (E-value above 1e-6), missing CDR3, stop codons, out-of-frame junctions, or ambiguous translated residues were removed. V3J clonotypes were defined as sequences sharing an identical inferred V gene, J gene, and CDR3 amino acid sequence. The percentage overlap between two repertoires was calculated by dividing the number of shared unique clonotypes by the size of the smaller repertoire. Richness of each repertoire was evaluated using RTK rarefaction, the Chao1 estimator, and Recon v2.1 estimates of unobserved clonotypes. For all TCRbeta clonotypes obtained by the gDNA method from a handful of donors, generation probabilities were computed with OLGA. This is the immuneACCESS table as TCRdb keeps it, with only in-frame sequences that have V and J called. A part of the clones is gone; compared with another copy, unresolved V genes explain less than half, and the rest is unexplained. V and J calls and clone size come straight from that table; D and trimming were deduced from the DNA. This sample gives more than 2 million clones in total; over 85% of them show up just once. In total, the top ten clones hold around 1.1% of the sample.

Concerning this clone: Its antigen is currently not known. Nothing much larger sits one base from this clone, and base qualities are not available.

The sample was naive CD8+ T cells sorted from blood. Reading the label with the study, this specimen's cell subset or site is: CD45RA+CCR7+. The chain employs TRBV6-6 and TRBJ2-1; TRBD2 lines up with 7 middle nucleotides. The receptor was isolated from a man younger than 35 in good health. CDR3 loop: CASIQGGDEQFF. The DNA is as follows: TGTGCCAGCATTCAGGGAGGGGATGAGCAGTTCTTC.